A single sample is the source of the 3 T cell receptor beta chains below, sequenced in a study of CD8+ T cells in alopecia areata. Investigators isolated RNA and reverse transcribed it into cDNA to act as the sequencing template. Generated by immunoSEQ multiplex PCR, the TCRdb table keeps only in-frame clones and is missing some. The sample holds fewer than 250,000 clones; about three fifths are singletons and the top ten take roughly 1.3%. Treatment specified: oral pan-JAK inhibitor, 5-10 mg twice daily. The starting material was CD4+ T cells sorted from blood, obtained around week 49, from a patient treated with tofacitinib. The origin of the receptors is a human donor with alopecia areata.

A word on this clone: Other DNA sequences in the same sample also yield this CDR3. The chain links TRBV30 to TRBJ1-1; tentative D call: TRBD1 (5 bases). Germline V gives CDR1 GTSNPN, CDR2 SVGIG (reference sequence). The V end was cut by 5 bases, the J end by 0 bases, with 10 bases between. The CDR3 loop spans 13 amino acids. CDR3 sequence reads: CAWGTGMNTEAFF. The CDR3 coding sequence is TGTGCCTGGGGAACAGGCATGAACACTGAAGCTTTCTTT.

CDR3 residues: CSVEGRDGYTF. DNA for the CDR3: TGCAGCGTTGAGGGCAGAGATGGCTACACCTTC. The chain uses TRBV29-1 and TRBJ1-2; D gene unclear. The CDR3 contains 11 residues. V was clipped by 3 bases and J by 6 bases, with 8 bases between them. Germline lookup yields CDR1 SQVTM and CDR2 ANQGSEA.

This clone was observed a few times. The chain has TRBV29-1 and TRBJ2-6; D ambiguous. Germline lookup yields CDR1 SQVTM and CDR2 ANQGSEA. The CDR3 has 16 amino acids. V gave up 7 bases and J gave up 4 bases, with 20 bases separating them. CDR3 bases: TGCAGCGCCGCTCTTCGAGCGTTGGACGGGGCCAACGTCCTGACTTTC. It codes for CSAALRALDGANVLTF.